This T cell receptor beta chain was sequenced during a study of blood T cell repertoires in COVID-19. This CDR3 spans 13 amino acids. The V end lost 0 bases, the J end lost 8 bases, and 10 bases lay between the germline ends. Germline V gene data show CDR1 as GTSNPN and CDR2 as SVGIG (reference sequence). Only in-frame clones appear in the TCRdb table, and some are missing; sequencing was by immunoSEQ multiplex PCR. The table has fewer than 250,000 clones, around four fifths seen once. This receptor was obtained from a woman aged 40 to 50 who had been exposed to COVID-19. The gene calls are TRBV30 and TRBJ1-4; tentative D call: TRBD1 (5 bases). Input material: PBMCs or T cells enriched from blood (not recorded which). CDR3 sequence reads: CAWSVTGGEKLFF. The CDR3 coding sequence is TGTGCCTGGAGTGTGACTGGGGGGGAAAAACTGTTTTTT.